What follows are 4 T cell receptor beta chains derived from one specimen sequenced in a study of OX40 agonist ivuxolimab in advanced cancers. Libraries were prepared by immunoSEQ multiplex PCR; TCRdb keeps only in-frame clonotypes and omits some of them. The sample yields some 80,000 clones, about four fifths seen once. This specimen was CD4+ or CD8+ T cells sorted from blood, taken in a trial of the OX40 agonist ivuxolimab. These TCRs come from an adult with an advanced solid tumor such as melanoma, head and neck, liver or kidney cancer.

This chain joins TRBV2 and TRBJ2-1; tentatively, D is TRBD1 or TRBD2 (5 bases each). Germline CDR1 SNHLY, CDR2 FYNNEI. The CDR3 contains 15 residues. The germline V and J ends were trimmed by 0 bases and 9 bases, with 15 bases remaining between them. Here the CDR3 reads CASSEARLGGAEQFF. In DNA form, the CDR3 reads TGTGCCAGCAGTGAAGCGCGCCTTGGGGGAGCTGAGCAGTTCTTC. The whole variable domain, remainder taken from reference TRBV2 and TRBJ2-1, is EPEVTQTPSHQVTQMGQEVILRCVPISNHLYFYWYRQILGQKVEFLVSFYNNEISEKSEIFDDQFSVERPDGSNFTLKIRSTKLEDSAMYFCASSEARLGGAEQFFGPGTRLTVL.

The chain has TRBV6-6 and TRBJ2-5; D gene ambiguous. This CDR3 comprises 14 residues. The V gene lost 2 bases and the J gene lost 1 base, with 8 bases spanning the gap. In germline, CDR1 is MNHNY, CDR2 SVGAGI (reference sequence). In DNA, the CDR3 is TGTGCCAGCAGTTACCCTGGACCCCAAGAGACCCAGTACTTC. It specifies CASSYPGPQETQYF.

The V and J genes are TRBV2 and TRBJ1-2, with TRBD1 identical over 9 bases. The CDR3 totals 15 residues. Germline lookup yields CDR1 SNHLY and CDR2 FYNNEI. V lost 5 bases and J lost 2; bases outside the gene matches: 6. CDR3 sequence: CASSYPTGGNYGYTF. The CDR3 nucleotides are TGTGCCAGCAGTTACCCAACAGGGGGCAACTATGGCTACACCTTC.

Only one count was recorded for this clone. This rearrangement joins TRBV11-1 to TRBJ1-2; 7 bases are shared with TRBD1. J lost 6 bases, V lost 0 bases, and 4 bases had no gene match. CDR1 is SGHAT, CDR2 FQDESV, per germline (reference sequence). The CDR3 loop spans 14 amino acids. This chain's CDR3 is CASSLAGTVNGYTF. DNA of the CDR3: TGTGCCAGCAGCTTAGCGGGGACAGTAAATGGCTACACCTTC.